One sample yielded the 15 T cell receptor beta chains listed below, sequenced in a study of T cell changes during pregnancy in multiple sclerosis. TCRdb keeps only in-frame clones here, not all; method: immunoSEQ multiplex PCR. The sample has fewer than 150,000 clones; roughly 96% are singletons. Sequencing used peripheral blood, obtained after pregnancy. These receptors all come from a female donor with multiple sclerosis, enrolled in a pregnancy study.

The CDR3 is CASSGQATIYGYTF. The CDR3 nucleotides are TGTGCCAGCAGTGGACAGGCGACAATCTATGGCTACACCTTC. The chain carries TRBV28 and TRBJ1-2; 7 bases agree with TRBD1. In germline, CDR1 is MDHEN, CDR2 SYDVKM. V trimming: 5 bases; J trimming: 4 bases; junction bases outside the gene matches: 7. The CDR3 consists of 14 residues.

The chain links TRBV9 to TRBJ2-1, with 9 nucleotides matching TRBD2. The germline V gene encodes CDR1 SGDLS and CDR2 YYNGEE. V gave up 1 base and J gave up 9 bases; unmatched junction bases: 20. The CDR3 is 19 residues long. The CDR3 sequence is CASSVFPGGELEAGGEQFF. CDR3 DNA: TGTGCCAGCAGCGTATTCCCTGGTGGGGAACTCGAAGCGGGAGGTGAGCAGTTCTTC.

This clone was detected only once. CDR3 sequence reads: CASSVTGGQNEQYF. CDR3 in DNA: TGTGCCAGCAGCGTGACAGGGGGCCAGAACGAGCAGTACTTC. The J gene is TRBJ2-7, the V gene TRBV28; TRBD1 aligns across 10 bases. The junction had 7 bases not matched to a gene; V was cut back by 6 bases and J by 5 bases. From germline, CDR1 is MDHEN and CDR2 SYDVKM. The CDR3 contains 14 residues.

V and J are TRBV2 and TRBJ2-7; D gene uncertain. V was cut by 8 bases and J by 2 bases, with 10 bases left in between. From germline, CDR1 is SNHLY and CDR2 FYNNEI. The CDR3 has 12 residues. The CDR3 DNA sequence: TGTGCCAGCGAGCGCCCCCCCTACGAGCAGTACTTC. As protein: CASERPPYEQYF. The variable domain in full, completed from reference TRBV2 and TRBJ2-7, reads EPEVTQTPSHQVTQMGQEVILRCVPISNHLYFYWYRQILGQKVEFLVSFYNNEISEKSEIFDDQFSVERPDGSNFTLKIRSTKLEDSAMYFCASERPPYEQYFGPGTRLTVT.

The rearrangement uses TRBV9 and TRBJ2-7; 9 positions match TRBD1. CDR1 is SGDLS and CDR2 is YYNGEE in the germline V gene. The trim removed 3 bases at V and 2 bases at J, leaving 6 bases unmatched. The CDR3 extends over 15 amino acids. This CDR3 is CASSGDGTGPYEQYF. The DNA for the CDR3 is TGTGCCAGCAGCGGAGACGGGACAGGGCCCTACGAGCAGTACTTC. Full variable domain (remainder filled in from reference TRBV9 and TRBJ2-7): DSGVTQTPKHLITATGQRVTLRCSPRSGDLSVYWYQQSLDQGLQFLIQYYNGEERAKGNILERFSAQQFPDLHSELNLSSLELGDSALYFCASSGDGTGPYEQYFGPGTRLTVT.

The genes are TRBV7-2 and TRBJ2-7; 9 bases align to TRBD2. This CDR3 contains 16 residues. The germline V gene has CDR1 SGHTA and CDR2 FQGNSA. V was clipped by 0 bases and J by 3 bases; unmatched bases: 6. The CDR3 DNA reads TGTGCCAGCAGCTTAGCCCCTAGCGGGATTATCTACGAGCAGTACTTC. Translated: CASSLAPSGIIYEQYF.

The rearrangement links TRBV5-1 to TRBJ1-2, with 7 bases fitting TRBD1. Trimming removed 4 bases from V and 2 bases from J; junction bases left unmatched: 2. The CDR3 is 13 residues long. Germline CDR1 and CDR2: SGHRS and YFSETQ. CDR3: CASSARGNYGYTF. CDR3 nucleotide sequence: TGCGCCAGCAGCGCCAGGGGGAACTATGGCTACACCTTC.

The rearrangement links TRBV5-6 to TRBJ1-2, with D possibly TRBD1 on 5 matching bases. V was trimmed by 0 bases and J by 0 bases, leaving 9 bases between them. In germline, CDR1 is SGHDT, CDR2 YYEEEE. The CDR3 length is 15 residues. The CDR3 DNA reads as TGTGCCAGCAGCTTGGCCGGGGGGACTAACTATGGCTACACCTTC. This codes for CASSLAGGTNYGYTF.

The V gene is TRBV27, the J gene TRBJ1-2; 7 bases are shared with TRBD1. Germline lookup yields CDR1 MNHEY and CDR2 SMNVEV (reference sequence). The CDR3 sequence is 15 residues long. Trimming at V came to 2 bases and at J to 4 bases, leaving 7 bases not matched to a gene. In DNA, the CDR3 is TGTGCCAGCAGTTTAACAGGGGCTCGGGGCTATGGCTACACCTTC. It encodes CASSLTGARGYGYTF.

The J gene is TRBJ1-1, the V gene TRBV5-1, with 8 positions matching TRBD1. Germline CDR1 and CDR2: SGHRS and YFSETQ. This CDR3 has 16 amino acids. With V trimmed by 3 bases and J by 1 base, 8 bases remained unmatched. In DNA form, the CDR3 reads TGCGCCAGCAGCTGGGCCCAGGGGGCGGGGAACACTGAAGCTTTCTTT. It codes for CASSWAQGAGNTEAFF.

This clone was found once. The V call is TRBV25-1, the J call TRBJ2-2; D might be TRBD1 (6 bases). There are 16 residues in the CDR3. Trimming stripped 5 bases from V and 1 base from J, with 14 bases between. Germline CDR1 and CDR2: MGHDK and SYGVNS. CDR3 nucleotide sequence: TGTGCCAGCAGTATTCAGGGGTCGCGGAACACCGGGGAGCTGTTTTTT. Translating it yields CASSIQGSRNTGELFF. The full variable domain, completed using reference TRBV25-1 and TRBJ2-2, is EADIYQTPRYLVIGTGKKITLECSQTMGHDKMYWYQQDPGMELHLIHYSYGVNSTEKGDLSSESTVSRIRTEHFPLTLESARPSHTSQYLCASSIQGSRNTGELFFGEGSRLTVL.

The CDR3 sequence: CAWRNRAGAIRNNEQFF. Here the CDR3 DNA reads TGTGCCTGGAGGAATCGGGCAGGGGCCATCCGGAACAATGAGCAGTTCTTC. The J gene is TRBJ2-1, the V gene TRBV30; weak D call: TRBD1 (6 bases). Germline assignment: CDR1 GTSNPN and CDR2 SVGIG (reference sequence). With 3 bases removed from V and 5 bases from J, the gap between germline ends came to 23 bases. The CDR3 is 17 residues long. Drawing the rest from reference TRBV30 and TRBJ2-1, the complete variable domain is SQTIHQWPATLVQPVGSPLSLECTVEGTSNPNLYWYRQAAGRGLQLLFYSVGIGQISSEVPQNLSASRPQDRQFILSSKKLLLSDSGFYLCAWRNRAGAIRNNEQFFGPGTRLTVL.

The chain uses TRBV30 and TRBJ2-7, with 8 bases lining up with TRBD1. This CDR3 is 16 amino acids long. J was trimmed by 3 bases and V by 0 bases; bases with no gene match: 10. Germline loops: CDR1 GTSNPN, CDR2 SVGIG (reference sequence). The DNA of the CDR3 is TGTGCCTGGAGTGTAAGGGCCCGGGACAGGTTCTACGAGCAGTACTTC. It codes for CAWSVRARDRFYEQYF.

This clone was seen a handful of times. V and J are TRBV6-5 and TRBJ2-7; TRBD2 is a possible D gene (7 bases). This CDR3 has 15 residues. CDR1 MNHEY and CDR2 SVGAGI come from the germline V gene. Trimming removed 2 bases from V and 4 bases from J, with 15 bases in between. CDR3 protein: CASSYGGGLGYEQYF. The DNA of the CDR3 is TGTGCCAGCAGTTACGGGGGGGGCCTCGGATACGAGCAGTACTTC.

The chain carries TRBV5-1 and TRBJ2-5; TRBD2 matches at 7 bases. J lost 1 base, V lost 3 bases, and 3 bases had no gene match. Per the germline V gene, CDR1 is SGHRS and CDR2 is YFSETQ. The CDR3 is 14 residues long. CDR3: CASSSPSGQETQYF. The DNA for the CDR3 is TGCGCCAGCAGCTCACCTAGCGGCCAAGAGACCCAGTACTTC.